This T cell receptor beta chain is drawn from a study of blood T cell repertoires in COVID-19. The overall study: Collection of acute and convalescent COVID-19 samples took place in the United States, Italy and Spain. T cells, B-cell-depleted T cells, or PBMCs provided the cDNA or gDNA that served as material.

This CDR3 contains 15 residues. In germline, CDR1 is SGHTA, CDR2 FQGTGA. V gave up 0 bases and J gave up 2 bases, with 9 bases separating them. Per the study methods: Amplification from reference gene primers served as the basis for estimated nucleated cell counts. The repertoire was sequenced with immunoSEQ multiplex PCR; TCRdb's copy has only in-frame clones and lacks some. That table is the source of V, J and clone size, and D and trimming were worked out from the DNA. The sample includes about 49,000 clones, about 85% of them seen just once. The specimen sequenced was peripheral blood. The rearrangement links TRBV7-3 to TRBJ2-3, with D unclear. The sequence derives from a human donor in a cohort sampled during active COVID-19. The CDR3 is CASSLTALNTDTQYF. The DNA for the CDR3 is TGTGCCAGCAGCTTAACGGCTCTGAACACAGATACGCAGTATTTT.